The sample holds a few counts of the clone carrying this TCR beta chain. Its antigen is unknown. Profiling relied on immunoSEQ multiplex PCR, and the TCRdb table lists in-frame clones only, not all of them. The table has thousands of clones, roughly 25% seen once; the top ten hold 20% to 30%. The sample comes from a study of T cells in localized non-small cell lung cancer. Findings of the study overall: The appearance of a median approximately 55 of the top 100 tumor clones was seen in adjacent lung.

The CDR3 runs 15 residues. V shed 5 bases and J shed 6 bases, with 19 bases lying between them. The V gene's germline CDR1 is MNHGY and CDR2 SAAAGT. The chain combines TRBV6-8 with TRBJ1-2; the D gene is possibly TRBD1 (6 bases). This specimen consisted of lung tumor tissue, obtained before any cancer treatment. The receptor was derived from a man aged 35 to 69 with stage I lung adenocarcinoma. DNA of the CDR3: TGTGCCAGCAGTCTCGACAGGACCCATACGGATGGCTACACCTTC. Translating it yields CASSLDRTHTDGYTF.